Detailed here is one TCR beta chain. No CMV serostatus was recorded for this donor. This sample is drawn from a study of cytomegalovirus exposure and HLA in healthy donors. The PCR employed 60 Vbeta primers together with 13 Jbeta primers. TCRdb's copy holds only in-frame clones and misses some; the assay was immunoSEQ multiplex PCR. Of around 92,000 clones listed, about three quarters were seen once; the top ten hold 7% to 9%. The receptor was derived from a human donor in good health. Input material: PBMCs.

CDR3 protein: CASSLEEVTEAFF. The CDR3 DNA follows: TGTGCCAGCTCACTGGAGGAAGTAACTGAAGCTTTCTTT. The chain couples TRBV18 to TRBJ1-1, with no clear D. Trimming removed 4 bases from V and 5 bases from J, with 11 bases in between. Germline loops: CDR1 KGHSH, CDR2 LQKENI. The CDR3 spans 13 residues.